This passage covers 27 T cell receptor beta chains from one sample sequenced in a study of CD8 T cells in Susac syndrome. It was with random hexamers that roughly 0.45 to 1 ug RNA was reverse transcribed. TCRdb redid the calling of the immunoSEQ multiplex PCR reads with MiXCR, one entry per CDR3 protein. This sample has about 160,000 distinct CDR3 sequences; about 93% occur once, and the top ten carry more than 0.13%. The sequenced material came from CD4+ T cells from PBMCs. The source is a human donor in good health.

The gene calls are TRBV27 and TRBJ2-2; D gene uncertain. Trimming removed 3 bases from V and 4 bases from J, with 12 bases in between. Per germline, CDR1 MNHEY and CDR2 SMNVEV (reference sequence). The CDR3 runs 15 residues. The CDR3 protein is CASSFEGISTGELFF. The CDR3 nucleotides read TGTGCCAGCAGTTTTGAAGGGATCAGCACCGGGGAGCTGTTTTTT.

The chain uses TRBV5-6 and TRBJ1-4; D unclear. Germline V gene data show CDR1 as SGHDT and CDR2 as YYEEEE. The CDR3 runs to 13 residues. V lost 1 base, J lost 7 bases, and 8 bases lay in between. The CDR3 sequence: CASSLSYSEKLFF. CDR3 DNA sequence: TGTGCCAGCAGCTTGAGTTATAGTGAAAAACTGTTTTTT.

The chain joins TRBV7-2 to TRBJ2-5, with D perhaps TRBD2 (6 bases). CDR3 length: 13 amino acids. Germline V gene lookup returns CDR1 SGHTA and CDR2 FQGNSA. V lost 11 bases, J lost 2 bases, and 15 bases lay in between. Here the CDR3 reads CASNGGYQETQYF. The DNA of the CDR3 is TGTGCCTCCAACGGGGGATATCAAGAGACCCAGTACTTC.

This chain joins TRBV18 and TRBJ2-3, with unresolved D. The V end was cut by 3 bases, the J end by 4 bases, with 8 bases between. The CDR3 is 13 amino acids. Germline CDR1 is KGHSH and CDR2 is LQKENI. The CDR3 reads CASSPESADTQYF. CDR3 coding DNA: TGTGCCAGCTCACCTGAAAGCGCAGATACGCAGTATTTT.

The rearrangement links TRBV24-1 to TRBJ1-1; D ambiguous. Germline values: CDR1 KGHDR, CDR2 SFDVKD. Trimming removed 4 bases from V and 4 bases from J, with 12 bases in between. CDR3 length: 14 residues. CDR3: CATSEHHHRTEAFF. As DNA, the CDR3 is TGTGCCACCAGTGAACACCACCACCGCACTGAAGCTTTCTTT.

This clonotype was detected once. The rearrangement joins TRBV2 to TRBJ1-2, with unresolved D. The V gene lost 5 bases and the J gene lost 2 bases, with 9 bases spanning the gap. CDR1 and CDR2 (germline): SNHLY, FYNNEI. The CDR3 has 13 residues. CDR3 residues: CASSPDTNYGYTF. The CDR3, as DNA: TGTGCCAGCAGTCCCGACACCAACTATGGCTACACCTTC.

The sample holds one count of this clonotype. The V and J genes are TRBV6-1 and TRBJ1-1; D is undetermined. CDR1 is MNHNS, CDR2 SASEGT, per germline. The CDR3 contains 15 residues. V was trimmed by 2 bases and J by 1 base, leaving 11 bases between them. For the CDR3, the DNA is TGTGCCAGCAGTGAAACCCCCCTAGGGAACACTGAAGCTTTCTTT. It specifies CASSETPLGNTEAFF.

The CDR3 bases are TGTGCCAGCAGCCACGGACAGGGGGTCACAGATACGCAGTATTTT. It specifies CASSHGQGVTDTQYF. The chain joins TRBV4-2 to TRBJ2-3; 10 bases map to TRBD1. This CDR3 comprises 15 residues. CDR1 LGHNA and CDR2 YNFKEQ come from the germline V gene. V trimming: 3 bases; J trimming: 2 bases; junction bases outside the gene matches: 2.

The chain has TRBV6-1 and TRBJ2-6; tentative D call: TRBD1 (6 bases). Trimming took off 8 bases at V and 2 bases at J, with 19 bases between the two ends. CDR3 length: 17 residues. CDR1 and CDR2 from the germline V gene are MNHNS and SASEGT. CDR3 loop: CASRGYQGFPGANVLTF. The CDR3 region has the DNA TGTGCCAGCCGCGGCTACCAGGGGTTCCCTGGGGCCAACGTCCTGACTTTC.

The chain employs TRBV27 and TRBJ1-2; 10 nucleotides align to TRBD1. V shed 6 bases and J 8 bases; nucleotides not matched to a gene: 9. CDR1 is MNHEY, CDR2 SMNVEV, per germline (reference sequence). The CDR3 consists of 14 residues. The DNA for the CDR3 is TGTGCCAGCAGGTCGGGACAGGGGACTAGGGGCTACACCTTC. As protein: CASRSGQGTRGYTF.

The V and J genes are TRBV6-1 and TRBJ2-4; 7 nucleotides match TRBD2. This CDR3 is built from 12 residues. Germline V gene data show CDR1 as MNHNS and CDR2 as SASEGT. J was trimmed by 16 bases and V by 3 bases; bases with no gene match: 9. Here the CDR3 DNA reads TGTGCCAGCAGTGACTTCGGGACTAAGGCCTACTTC. Amino acid sequence: CASSDFGTKAYF.

The genes are TRBV2 and TRBJ1-4, with 7 bases matching TRBD1. With V trimmed by 6 bases and J by 7 bases, 11 bases remained unmatched. The CDR3 runs 15 residues. Germline-derived CDR1 and CDR2 are SNHLY and FYNNEI. The CDR3 DNA reads TGTGCCAGCAGACTAGACAGGGCAGAAGGTGAAAAACTGTTTTTT. Translating gives CASRLDRAEGEKLFF.

J is TRBJ2-1 and V is TRBV27; D ambiguous. CDR1 and CDR2 (germline): MNHEY, SMNVEV (reference sequence). The CDR3 extends over 15 amino acids. The V end was cut by 5 bases, the J end by 5 bases, with 16 bases between. In nucleotides, the CDR3 is TGTGCCAGCAGTCCCTCCTTACGGCTTCACAATGAGCAGTTCTTC. Translating gives CASSPSLRLHNEQFF.

The chain recombines TRBV7-6 with TRBJ2-7; 10 nucleotides align to TRBD2. CDR1 and CDR2 from the germline V gene are SGHVS and FNYEAQ. CDR3 length equals 15 residues. V was pared by 0 bases and J by 7 bases, with 6 bases of the junction left unmatched. This CDR3 reads CASSLAAGGPGEQYF. CDR3 nucleotide sequence: TGTGCCAGCAGCTTAGCAGCGGGGGGGCCGGGAGAGCAGTACTTC.

The chain couples TRBV7-3 to TRBJ2-5, with D possibly being TRBD1 (5 bases). Germline V lookup: CDR1 SGHTA, CDR2 FQGTGA. The V end was cut by 2 bases, the J end by 2 bases, with 9 bases between. The CDR3 contains 14 residues. Written as DNA, the CDR3 is TGTGCCAGCAGCTTATGGCAGGGTCAAGAGACCCAGTACTTC. Translated: CASSLWQGQETQYF.

This clonotype was seen once. V usage is TRBV2 and J usage is TRBJ2-7; either TRBD1 or TRBD2 may fit D (5 bases each). The CDR3 is made up of 13 amino acids. V shed 7 bases and J shed 2 bases, with 12 bases lying between them. From germline, CDR1 is SNHLY and CDR2 FYNNEI. The CDR3 loop is CASMGTGTYEQYF. CDR3 nucleotides: TGTGCCAGCATGGGGACGGGAACCTACGAGCAGTACTTC.

V gene TRBV20-1 combines with J gene TRBJ2-4, with 7 positions matching TRBD2. The length of the CDR3 is 15 residues. Germline trimming cut 3 bases from V and 9 bases from J; bases unmatched to any gene: 14. The germline V gene encodes CDR1 DFQATT and CDR2 SNEGSKA (reference sequence). The CDR3, as DNA: TGCAGTGCTAGTGAAGGGAGCGGGGATCGATCCATTCAGTACTTC. It yields the protein CSASEGSGDRSIQYF.

This rearrangement joins TRBV5-1 to TRBJ1-1; 12 bases align to TRBD1. The ends lost 4 bases at V and 1 base at J; junction bases unmatched: 5. CDR3 length equals 16 residues. CDR1 is SGHRS, CDR2 YFSETQ, per germline. CDR3 region: CASSVGQGAGNTEAFF. The CDR3 region has the DNA TGCGCCAGCAGCGTGGGACAGGGGGCGGGGAACACTGAAGCTTTCTTT.

V is TRBV5-4 and J is TRBJ1-4; tentative D call: TRBD1 (6 bases). CDR1 is SGHNT, CDR2 YYREEE, per germline (reference sequence). The CDR3 spans 15 residues. Trimming cost V 1 base and J 8 bases, with 15 bases left between them. This chain's CDR3 is CASSLTRGVNEKLFF. In DNA form, the CDR3 reads TGTGCCAGCAGCTTGACCAGGGGAGTCAACGAAAAACTGTTTTTT.

This clonotype was seen once. The rearrangement links TRBV2 to TRBJ1-5, with D uncertain. CDR3 length: 13 amino acids. CDR1 is SNHLY and CDR2 is FYNNEI in the germline V gene. Trimming pared 7 bases from V and 3 bases from J, leaving 10 bases between. CDR3: CASKEQPNQPQHF. The CDR3 coding sequence is TGTGCCAGCAAGGAACAGCCCAATCAGCCCCAGCATTTT.

V usage is TRBV7-9 and J usage is TRBJ2-2; TRBD2 matches at 8 bases. Germline CDR1 reads SEHNR; CDR2 reads FQNEAQ (reference sequence). The V segment lost 5 bases and the J segment 2 bases; nucleotides outside the gene matches: 7. The CDR3 runs to 16 residues. CDR3 protein: CASSDIGGANTGELFF. The DNA for the CDR3 is TGTGCCAGCAGCGATATCGGGGGGGCCAACACCGGGGAGCTGTTTTTT. Full variable domain (outside the CDR3, taken from reference TRBV7-9 and TRBJ2-2): DTGVSQNPRHKITKRGQNVTFRCDPISEHNRLYWYRQTLGQGPEFLTYFQNEAQLEKSRLLSDRFSAERPKGSFSTLEIQRTEQGDSAMYLCASSDIGGANTGELFFGEGSRLTVL.

The chain combines TRBV12-3 or TRBV12-4 with TRBJ2-2, with D hard to call. This CDR3 region has 14 residues. Trimming stripped 2 bases from V and 2 bases from J, with 6 bases between. DNA for the CDR3: TGTGCCAGCAGTTTACCCATCAACACCGGGGAGCTGTTTTTT. Residues: CASSLPINTGELFF.

The chain uses TRBV19 and TRBJ2-5; possibly TRBD1 or TRBD2 for D (5 bases each). Trimming took off 5 bases at V and 5 bases at J, with 18 bases between the two ends. CDR3 size: 15 residues. Germline CDR1 is LNHDA and CDR2 is SQIVND (reference sequence). In DNA, the CDR3 is TGTGCCAGTAGTCTTTGGGACGCCGGGCGGGAGACCCAGTACTTC. Protein product: CASSLWDAGRETQYF.

This chain connects TRBV6-6 to TRBJ2-1; D gene ambiguous. Germline CDR1 is MNHNY and CDR2 is SVGAGI (reference sequence). This CDR3 region has 15 residues. V was trimmed by 6 bases and J by 8 bases, leaving 20 bases between them. The CDR3, as DNA: TGTGCCAGCAGAAAGGATGTGGGAAGGAGCGATGAGCAGTTCTTC. It translates to CASRKDVGRSDEQFF.

This chain joins TRBV29-1 and TRBJ1-2; D perhaps matches TRBD1 (5 bases). The CDR3 has 12 residues. The V and J ends lost 7 bases and 4 bases respectively, with 13 bases between them. Looked up from germline, CDR1 is SQVTM and CDR2 is ANQGSEA. CDR3 sequence reads: CSGTREGYGYTF. In nucleotides, the CDR3 is TGCAGCGGGACCAGGGAGGGCTATGGCTACACCTTC. The full variable domain, rest sourced from reference TRBV29-1 and TRBJ1-2, is SAVISQKPSRDICQRGTSLTIQCQVDSQVTMMFWYRQQPGQSLTLIATANQGSEATYESGFVIDKFPISRPNLTFSTLTVSNMSPEDSSIYLCSGTREGYGYTFGSGTRLTVV.

The CDR3 DNA follows: TGTGCCAGCAGCTTAAAAACGGCTACTAACTATGGCTACACCTTC. This codes for CASSLKTATNYGYTF. The chain employs TRBV7-2 and TRBJ1-2; D not certain. Germline CDR1 and CDR2: SGHTA and FQGNSA. Trimming pared 2 bases from V and 0 bases from J, leaving 10 bases between. There are 15 residues in the CDR3.

The chain employs TRBV25-1 and TRBJ1-2, with D perhaps matching TRBD1 (5 bases). The ends were cut back, 3 bases at V and 2 bases at J, with 13 bases in the middle. This CDR3 has 15 residues. Germline CDR1 is MGHDK and CDR2 is SYGVNS. CDR3 protein: CASSDIRQWNYGYTF. The CDR3 nucleotides read TGTGCCAGCAGTGACATCAGACAGTGGAACTATGGCTACACCTTC.